This TCR beta chain was identified in a study of blood T cell repertoires in COVID-19. Whole-study context: Spain, Italy and the United States supplied samples that represented acute and convalescent COVID-19. Sample material is recorded as cDNA or gDNA derived from T cells, B-cell-depleted T cells, or PBMCs.

How the authors handled the data: From reference gene primer amplification, estimates of nucleated cell counts were derived. Only in-frame clones appear in the TCRdb table, and some are missing; sequencing was by immunoSEQ multiplex PCR. V and J calls and clone size follow that table, whereas D and trimming were derived from the DNA. The sample carries tens of thousands of clones, about 90% recorded once. V was clipped by 0 bases and J by 1 base, with 12 bases between them. In germline, CDR1 is SGHDN, CDR2 FVKESK. This CDR3 region has 17 residues. The sample comprised peripheral blood. The origin of this receptor is a man aged 50 or older with acute or convalescent COVID-19. V usage is TRBV14 and J usage is TRBJ2-2; no clear D gene. The CDR3 coding sequence is TGTGCCAGCAGCCAAGATCCACAACTAAGGAACACCGGGGAGCTGTTTTTT. It encodes CASSQDPQLRNTGELFF.